This T cell receptor beta chain was sequenced during a study of blood T cell repertoires in COVID-19. The CDR3 length is 16 residues. Trimming cost V 5 bases and J 2 bases; bases outside gene matches: 10. The germline gives CDR1 MDHEN, CDR2 SYDVKM. Source study methods: Estimation of nucleated cell counts relied on the amplification of reference gene primers. The method was immunoSEQ multiplex PCR; TCRdb's version includes in-frame clones alone and lacks a portion of them. For V, J and clone size, that table is used; D and trimming come from the DNA. The data contain 200,000 to 250,000 clones, roughly four fifths of them singletons.

This clonotype originated in a woman in her forties or fifties with acute or convalescent COVID-19. Input material: peripheral blood. The gene calls are TRBV28 and TRBJ2-7; TRBD1 matches 9 bases. The CDR3 nucleotides are TGTGCCAGCAGTACAAGAACAGGGGGCAAAACCTACGAGCAGTACTTC. Protein: CASSTRTGGKTYEQYF. Combining the CDR3 with reference TRBV28 and TRBJ2-7 gives the whole variable domain DVKVTQSSRYLVKRTGEKVFLECVQDMDHENMFWYRQDPGLGLRLIYFSYDVKMKEKGDIPEGYSVSREKKERFSLILESASTNQTSMYLCASSTRTGGKTYEQYFGPGTRLTVT.